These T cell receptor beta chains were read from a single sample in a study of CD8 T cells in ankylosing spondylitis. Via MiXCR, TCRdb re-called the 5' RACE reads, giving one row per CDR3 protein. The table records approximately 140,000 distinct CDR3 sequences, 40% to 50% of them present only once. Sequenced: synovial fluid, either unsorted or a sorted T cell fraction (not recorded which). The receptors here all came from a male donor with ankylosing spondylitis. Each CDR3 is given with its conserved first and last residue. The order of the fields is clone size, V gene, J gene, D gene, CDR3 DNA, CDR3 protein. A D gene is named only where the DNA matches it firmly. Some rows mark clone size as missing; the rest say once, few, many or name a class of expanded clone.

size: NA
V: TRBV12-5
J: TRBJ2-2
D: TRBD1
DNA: TGTGCTAGTGGTTTGGTAGGGACAGGGGTCGGGGAGCTGTTTTTT
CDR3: CASGLVGTGVGELFF

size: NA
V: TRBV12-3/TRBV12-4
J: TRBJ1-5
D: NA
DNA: TGTGCCAGCAACCTTCGGGGGGTTAATCAGCCCCAGCATTTT
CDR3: CASNLRGVNQPQHF

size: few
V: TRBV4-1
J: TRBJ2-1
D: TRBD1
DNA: TGCGCCAGCAGCCACAGGGGGAGAAGGAATGAGCAGTTCTTC
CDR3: CASSHRGRRNEQFF

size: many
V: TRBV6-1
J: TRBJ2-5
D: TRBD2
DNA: TGTGCCAGCAGTCGGCTAGCGGGAGCCCAAGAGACCCAGTACTTC
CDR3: CASSRLAGAQETQYF

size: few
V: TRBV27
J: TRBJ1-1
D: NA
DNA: TGTGCCAGCAGTTTAGGGGCACGGACTGAAGCTTTCTTT
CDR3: CASSLGARTEAFF

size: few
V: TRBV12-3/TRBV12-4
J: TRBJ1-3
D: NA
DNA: TGTGCCAGCAGCCGGGACATAGGAAACACCATATATTTT
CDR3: CASSRDIGNTIYF

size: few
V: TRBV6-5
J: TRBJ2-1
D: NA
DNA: TGTGCCAGCAGTTACTCGATCGGCTTAGCGGACCCCTACAATGAGCAGTTCTTC
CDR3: CASSYSIGLADPYNEQFF

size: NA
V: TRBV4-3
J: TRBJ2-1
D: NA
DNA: TGCGCCAGCAGCCAAGAGCTCGCCGAATCCAATGAGCAGTTCTTC
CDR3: CASSQELAESNEQFF

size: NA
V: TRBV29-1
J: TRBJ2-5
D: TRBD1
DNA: TGCAGCGTTGAAGGATCAAGGGACAGGGTTTGGGAGACCCAGTACTTC
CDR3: CSVEGSRDRVWETQYF

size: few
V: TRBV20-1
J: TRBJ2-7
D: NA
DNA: TGCAGTGCTAGAGAGGGCAACTACGAGCAGTACTTC
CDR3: CSAREGNYEQYF

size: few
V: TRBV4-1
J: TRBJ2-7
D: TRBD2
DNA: TGCGCCAGCAGCCAAGACCTAGCGGGGAGCTCCTACGAGCAGTACTTC
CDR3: CASSQDLAGSSYEQYF

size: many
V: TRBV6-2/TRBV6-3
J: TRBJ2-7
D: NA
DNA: TGTGCCAGCAGTTACGGGGACTCAAGCTCCTACGAGCAGTACTTC
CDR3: CASSYGDSSSYEQYF

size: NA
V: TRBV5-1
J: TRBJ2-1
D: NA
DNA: TGCGCCAGCAGCTTGGTCTCCTACAATGAGCAGTTCTTC
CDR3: CASSLVSYNEQFF

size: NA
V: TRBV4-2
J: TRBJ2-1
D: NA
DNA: TGTGCCAGCAGCCAACCGAGTGGGAGAGGTTACAATGAGCAGTTCTTC
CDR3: CASSQPSGRGYNEQFF

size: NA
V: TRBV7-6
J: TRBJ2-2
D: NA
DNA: TGTGCCAGCAGCTTAGGGGGTAACACCGGGGAGCTGTTTTTT
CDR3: CASSLGGNTGELFF

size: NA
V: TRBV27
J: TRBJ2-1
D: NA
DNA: TGTGCCAGCAGTTTAGACCCGTACAATGAGCAGTTCTTC
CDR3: CASSLDPYNEQFF

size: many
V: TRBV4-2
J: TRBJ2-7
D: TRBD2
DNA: TGTGCCAGCAGCCAAGAAAGCGGGAGCTCCTACGAGCAGTACTTC
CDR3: CASSQESGSSYEQYF

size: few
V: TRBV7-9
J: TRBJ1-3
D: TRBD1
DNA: TGTGCCAGCAGACCAAGAGGGGGCAGTTTTGGAAACACCATATATTTT
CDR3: CASRPRGGSFGNTIYF

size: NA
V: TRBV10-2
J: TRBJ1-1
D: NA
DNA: TGCGCCGCTAGGGGGACTATGAACACTGAAGCTTTCTTT
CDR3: CAARGTMNTEAFF

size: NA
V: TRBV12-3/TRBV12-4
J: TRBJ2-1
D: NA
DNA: TGTGCCAGCAGTCCCCCTCTTTACAATGAGCAGTTCTTC
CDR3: CASSPPLYNEQFF

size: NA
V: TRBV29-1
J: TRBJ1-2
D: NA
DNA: TGCAGCGTCGGAGGACAGCAAGCCTATGGCTACACCTTC
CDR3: CSVGGQQAYGYTF

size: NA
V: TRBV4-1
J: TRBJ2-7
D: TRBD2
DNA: TGCGCCAGCAGCCCAGGTCCCCTCCGGGGGGACCTTCGCTACGAGCAGTACTTC
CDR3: CASSPGPLRGDLRYEQYF

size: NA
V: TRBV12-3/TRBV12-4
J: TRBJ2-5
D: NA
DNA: TGTGCCAGCAGTAACGGGCGAGAGACCCAGTACTTC
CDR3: CASSNGRETQYF

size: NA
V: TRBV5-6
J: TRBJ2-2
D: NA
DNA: TGTGCCAGCAGCTTCTTGGGACACCCCAACACCGGGGAGCTGTTTTTT
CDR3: CASSFLGHPNTGELFF

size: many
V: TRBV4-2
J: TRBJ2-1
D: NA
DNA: TGTGCCAGCAGCCAAGATAATGAGCAGTTCTTC
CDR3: CASSQDNEQFF

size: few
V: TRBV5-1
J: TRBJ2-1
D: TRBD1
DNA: TGCGCCAGCAGGGAGGACCCGACAGGGCCATACAATGAGCAGTTCTTC
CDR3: CASREDPTGPYNEQFF

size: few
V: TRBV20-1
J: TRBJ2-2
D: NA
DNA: TGCAGTGCTAGGGGATACTTAACCGGGGAGCTGTTTTTT
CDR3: CSARGYLTGELFF

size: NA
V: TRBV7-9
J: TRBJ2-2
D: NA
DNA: TGTGCCAGCAGCCCCCCCGGAGTGAACACCGGGGAGCTGTTTTTT
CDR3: CASSPPGVNTGELFF

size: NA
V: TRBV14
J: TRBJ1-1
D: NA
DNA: TGTGCCAGCAGCCCTAAGCATTGGGGGTACCGCCTGAACACTGAAGCTTTCTTT
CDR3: CASSPKHWGYRLNTEAFF